These T cell receptor beta chains were read from a single sample in a study of T cell clusters in autoimmune cytopenias. TCRdb re-called the multiplex PCR reads and gives one entry per CDR3 protein, without DNA. This repertoire includes thousands of distinct CDR3 sequences. Sequencing used peripheral blood. Every receptor here comes from a human donor with an autoimmune cytopenia or autoimmune hepatitis (not recorded which). CDR3s include the opening cysteine and the closing phenylalanine or tryptophan. Clone size is stated in some rows and not others, as once, few, many or a class when expanded.

j_call cdr3_length clone_size v_call cdr3_aa
TRBJ2-2 17 NA TRBV20-1 CSARRPSGSLNTGELFF
TRBJ1-2 14 medium-sized TRBV6-1 CASSEVGGARGYTF
TRBJ1-1 14 NA TRBV6-5 CASSYGQGGTEAFF
TRBJ2-7 13 medium-sized TRBV7-9 CASSASGGYEQYF
TRBJ2-6 17 NA TRBV18 CASSPRQGADGANVLTF
TRBJ1-1 14 NA TRBV20-1 CSARDSGQSTEAFF
TRBJ2-2 17 medium-sized TRBV30 CAWSRGPSGRGTGELFF
TRBJ1-1 12 NA TRBV30 CAWGRGNTEAFF
TRBJ2-5 15 medium-sized TRBV20-1 CSARGFGSYQETQYF
TRBJ2-2 16 NA TRBV19 CASSNPRTGGGGELFF
TRBJ2-5 14 NA TRBV5-1 CASSLVPIQETQYF
TRBJ2-5 14 NA TRBV10-3 CAISSTGGGETQYF
TRBJ1-1 14 NA TRBV12-3/TRBV12-4 CASSLGVPNTEAFF
TRBJ1-5 16 NA TRBV19 CASSTPRRLVHQPQHF
TRBJ1-1 13 NA TRBV12-5 CASGSGGVTEAFF
TRBJ1-1 14 medium-sized TRBV29-1 CSVHRATQNTEAFF
TRBJ1-6 14 NA TRBV18 CASSPPKINSPLHF
TRBJ2-2 15 NA TRBV5-6 CASSLSRLAGGELFF
TRBJ2-7 11 NA TRBV18 CASSQGYEQYF